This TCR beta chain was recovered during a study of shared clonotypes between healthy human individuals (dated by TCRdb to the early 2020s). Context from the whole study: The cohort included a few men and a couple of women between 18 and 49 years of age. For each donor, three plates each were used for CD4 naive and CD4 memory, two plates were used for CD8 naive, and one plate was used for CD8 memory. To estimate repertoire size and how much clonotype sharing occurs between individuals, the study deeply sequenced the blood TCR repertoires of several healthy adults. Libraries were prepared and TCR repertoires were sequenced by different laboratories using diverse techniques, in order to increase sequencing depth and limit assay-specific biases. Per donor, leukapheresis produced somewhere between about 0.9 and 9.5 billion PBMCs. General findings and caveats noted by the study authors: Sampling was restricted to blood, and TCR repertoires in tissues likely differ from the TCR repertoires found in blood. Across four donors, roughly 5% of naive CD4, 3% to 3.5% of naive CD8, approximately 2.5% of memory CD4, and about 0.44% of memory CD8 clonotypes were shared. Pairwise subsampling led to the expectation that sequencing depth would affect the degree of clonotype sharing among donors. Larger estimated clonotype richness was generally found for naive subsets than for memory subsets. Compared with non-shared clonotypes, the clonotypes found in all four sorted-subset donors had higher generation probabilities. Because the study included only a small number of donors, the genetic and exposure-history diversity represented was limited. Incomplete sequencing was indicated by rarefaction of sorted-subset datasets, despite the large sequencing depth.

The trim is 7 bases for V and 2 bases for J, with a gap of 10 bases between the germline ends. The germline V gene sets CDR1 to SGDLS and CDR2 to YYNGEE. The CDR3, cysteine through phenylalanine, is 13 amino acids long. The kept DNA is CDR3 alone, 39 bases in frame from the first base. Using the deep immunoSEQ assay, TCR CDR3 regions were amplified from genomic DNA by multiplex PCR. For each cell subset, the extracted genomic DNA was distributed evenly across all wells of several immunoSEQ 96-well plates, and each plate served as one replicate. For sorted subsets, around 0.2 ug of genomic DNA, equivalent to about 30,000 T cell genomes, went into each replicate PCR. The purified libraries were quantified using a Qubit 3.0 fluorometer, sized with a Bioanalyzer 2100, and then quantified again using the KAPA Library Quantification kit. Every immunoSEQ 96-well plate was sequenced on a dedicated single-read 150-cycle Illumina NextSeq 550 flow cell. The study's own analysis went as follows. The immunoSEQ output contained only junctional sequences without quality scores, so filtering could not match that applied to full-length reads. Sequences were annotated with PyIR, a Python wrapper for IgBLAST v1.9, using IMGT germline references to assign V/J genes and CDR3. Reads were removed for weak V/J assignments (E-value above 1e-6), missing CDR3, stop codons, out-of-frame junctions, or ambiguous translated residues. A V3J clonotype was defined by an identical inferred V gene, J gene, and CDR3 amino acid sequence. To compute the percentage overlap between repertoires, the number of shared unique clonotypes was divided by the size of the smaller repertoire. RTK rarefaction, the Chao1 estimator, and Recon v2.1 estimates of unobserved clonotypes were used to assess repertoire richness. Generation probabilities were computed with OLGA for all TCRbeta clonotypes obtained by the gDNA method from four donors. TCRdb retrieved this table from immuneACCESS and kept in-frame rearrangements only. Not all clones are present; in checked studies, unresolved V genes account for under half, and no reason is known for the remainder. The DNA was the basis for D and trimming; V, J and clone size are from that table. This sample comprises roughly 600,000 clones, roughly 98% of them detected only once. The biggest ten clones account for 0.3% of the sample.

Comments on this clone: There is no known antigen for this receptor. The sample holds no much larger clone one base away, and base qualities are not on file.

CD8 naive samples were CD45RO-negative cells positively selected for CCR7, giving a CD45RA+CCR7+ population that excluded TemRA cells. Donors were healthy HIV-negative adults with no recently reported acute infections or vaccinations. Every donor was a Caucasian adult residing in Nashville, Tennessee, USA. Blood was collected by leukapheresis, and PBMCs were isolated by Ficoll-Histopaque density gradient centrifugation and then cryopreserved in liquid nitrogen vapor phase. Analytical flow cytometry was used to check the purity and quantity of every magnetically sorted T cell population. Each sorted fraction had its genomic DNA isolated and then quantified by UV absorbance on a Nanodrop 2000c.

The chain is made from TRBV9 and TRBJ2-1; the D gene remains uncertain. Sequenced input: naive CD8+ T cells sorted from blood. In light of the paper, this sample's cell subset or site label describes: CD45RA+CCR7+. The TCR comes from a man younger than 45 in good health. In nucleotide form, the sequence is TGTGCCAGCTCAGAATCGACCTACAATGAGCAGTTCTTC. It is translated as CASSESTYNEQFF. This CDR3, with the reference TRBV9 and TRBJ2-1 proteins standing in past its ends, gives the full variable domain DSGVTQTPKHLITATGQRVTLRCSPRSGDLSVYWYQQSLDQGLQFLIQYYNGEERAKGNILERFSAQQFPDLHSELNLSSLELGDSALYFCASSESTYNEQFFGPGTRLTVL.